The 27 T cell receptor beta chains reported below all come from one sample, sequenced in a study of Graves' ophthalmopathy and Graves' hyperthyroidism. For repertoire sequencing, the TCR beta CDR3 regions were amplified from RNA transcripts. Second-round multiplex PCR came after a first-round RT-PCR that employed HTBI primers. A single record per CDR3 protein comes from TCRdb applying MiXCR to the multiplex PCR reads. The sample consists of roughly 500,000 distinct CDR3 sequences, around 15% of them appearing once. The sequencing sample was made of blood. These receptors came from a woman aged 30 to 39 with Graves' ophthalmopathy.

The rearrangement links TRBV4-1 to TRBJ1-3; no clear D. CDR1 and CDR2 from the germline V gene are MGHRA and YSYEKL. The germline V and J ends were trimmed by 2 bases and 4 bases, with 12 bases remaining between them. This CDR3 comprises 15 residues. CDR3 in amino acids: CASSQMGQAGNTIYF. DNA of the CDR3: TGCGCCAGCAGCCAAATGGGCCAGGCGGGAAACACCATATATTTT.

In this sample, this clonotype turned up many times. The DNA of the CDR3 is TGTGCCAGCAGAACAAACAGGGGGCTGCGCTATGGCTACACCTTC. This codes for CASRTNRGLRYGYTF. V is TRBV27 and J is TRBJ1-2; 9 bases line up with TRBD1. The J segment lost 4 bases and the V segment lost 6 bases, leaving 9 bases of the junction unmatched. CDR3 length equals 15 residues. CDR1 MNHEY and CDR2 SMNVEV come from the germline V gene (reference sequence).

This clonotype was counted at least ten times. The junction shows a germline mismatch at one end, possibly a read error. The chain uses TRBV28 and TRBJ2-7; 9 nucleotides align to TRBD1. Germline lookup yields CDR1 MDHEN and CDR2 SYDVKM. The CDR3 contains 14 residues. This chain's CDR3 is CACSSHRGRNEQYF. The CDR3 DNA sequence: TGTGCCTGCAGTTCACACAGGGGGCGAAACGAGCAGTACTTC.

The chain couples TRBV6-1 to TRBJ2-7, with 8 bases lining up with TRBD1. CDR3 length: 14 amino acids. Trimming removed 6 bases from V and 4 bases from J; junction bases left unmatched: 8. Germline CDR1 is MNHNS and CDR2 is SASEGT. CDR3 loop: CASSDTRGQYEQYF. Written as DNA, the CDR3 is TGTGCCAGCAGCGATACCAGGGGGCAGTACGAGCAGTACTTC.

The chain carries TRBV13 and TRBJ2-5; D possibly corresponds to TRBD1 (7 bases). The length of the CDR3 is 15 residues. CDR1 is PRHDT and CDR2 is FYEKMQ in the germline V gene (reference sequence). Trimming took 2 bases from V and 2 from J, leaving 12 bases between them. The CDR3 spells CASSLMSGGQETQYF. The CDR3 coding sequence is TGTGCCAGCAGCTTAATGTCAGGGGGGCAAGAGACCCAGTACTTC.

This clonotype has ten or more counts. The gene calls are TRBV12-3 or TRBV12-4 and TRBJ1-1; D unclear. CDR3 length: 15 residues. V shed 3 bases and J shed 4 bases, with 15 bases lying between them. CDR3 DNA sequence: TGTGCCAGCAGTTTCGCGCCCCTTCTAGGCACTGAAGCTTTCTTT. Its translation is CASSFAPLLGTEAFF.

This clonotype has a count of ten or more. The J gene is TRBJ1-3, the V gene TRBV7-9; possibly TRBD1 for D (5 bases). The CDR3 has 12 amino acids. Germline loops: CDR1 SEHNR, CDR2 FQNEAQ (reference sequence). Trimming stripped 10 bases from V and 4 bases from J, with 11 bases between. CDR3 sequence reads: CATNRGGNTIYF. In DNA form, the CDR3 reads TGTGCCACTAACCGGGGCGGAAACACCATATATTTT.

Remarks on this clonotype: Just one base apart from a much larger clone, this may be a read error. The chain recombines TRBV18 with TRBJ2-7; maybe TRBD2 (6 bases). The CDR3 is 15 residues long. Germline V lookup: CDR1 KGHSH, CDR2 LQKENI. CDR3 coding DNA: TGTGCCAGCTCACAAAATAGCGGAGCGATATACGAGCAGTGCTTC. Translated, it gives CASSQNSGAIYEQCF.

V and J are TRBV25-1 and TRBJ2-5, with TRBD1 identical over 7 bases. The germline CDR1 and CDR2 sequences are MGHDK and SYGVNS. The V and J ends lost 5 bases and 5 bases, in that order; junction bases with no gene match: 5. The CDR3 is 13 residues long. In DNA, the CDR3 is TGTGCCAGCAGTCGGGACAGACATGAGACCCAGTACTTC. The encoded protein is CASSRDRHETQYF.

Many counts were recorded for this clonotype. This chain connects TRBV7-6 to TRBJ1-1; no reliable D call. Germline lookup yields CDR1 SGHVS and CDR2 FNYEAQ. V was pared by 0 bases and J by 4 bases, with 18 bases between. CDR3 size: 17 residues. The CDR3 here is CASSLAYFGGLGTEAFF. The CDR3 bases are TGTGCCAGCAGCTTAGCTTATTTTGGAGGTCTCGGCACTGAAGCTTTCTTT. Based on the CDR3 plus reference TRBV7-6 and TRBJ1-1, the full variable domain is GAGVSQSPRYKVTKRGQDVALRCDPISGHVSLYWYRQALGQGPEFLTYFNYEAQQDKSGLPNDRFSAERPEGSISTLTIQRTEQRDSAMYRCASSLAYFGGLGTEAFFGQGTRLTVV.

Worth noting for this clonotype: This may come from a read error, since a much larger clone is one base off. This CDR3 is CASSQTRTVFEQYF. The CDR3 DNA reads TGTGCCAGCAGCCAAACCCGGACCGTCTTTGAGCAGTACTTC. V gene TRBV3-1 combines with J gene TRBJ2-7; D is uncertain. This CDR3 comprises 14 residues. Germline V gene sequence: CDR1 LGHDT, CDR2 YNNKEL (reference sequence). The V end lost 2 bases, the J end lost 7 bases, and 15 bases lay between the germline ends.

This clonotype was observed a few times. A clone one base away is much larger, so this may be a read error. J is TRBJ2-7 and V is TRBV2, with D uncertain. CDR3 length: 11 amino acids. V was pared by 6 bases and J by 6 bases, with 9 bases between. The germline V gene has CDR1 SNHLY and CDR2 FYNNEI. CDR3: CASRTHSEQYF. The CDR3 DNA follows: TGTGCCAGCAGAACACATAGCGAGCAGTACTTC.

The gene calls are TRBV3-1 and TRBJ2-3; 8 nucleotides agree with TRBD2. The CDR3 has 17 amino acids. The J segment lost 4 bases and the V segment lost 4 bases, leaving 13 bases of the junction unmatched. The germline CDR1 and CDR2 sequences are LGHDT and YNNKEL (reference sequence). This CDR3 is CASSLQFEREIPDTQYF. In DNA form, the CDR3 reads TGTGCCAGCAGCCTCCAATTCGAGCGGGAGATCCCAGATACGCAGTATTTT.

The sample holds many counts of this clonotype. The chain joins TRBV4-1 to TRBJ1-2; D gene unclear. The CDR3 is 15 amino acids. V lost 0 bases to trimming and J lost 2 bases, with 10 bases between them. Looked up from germline, CDR1 is MGHRA and CDR2 is YSYEKL. The CDR3 region is CASSQDPRENYGYTF. DNA for the CDR3: TGCGCCAGCAGCCAAGATCCGCGGGAAAACTATGGCTACACCTTC.

This clonotype was found many times. The V call is TRBV27, the J call TRBJ1-1; D unclear. V lost 8 bases to trimming and J lost 3 bases, with 16 bases between them. The CDR3 loop spans 14 amino acids. Looked up from germline, CDR1 is MNHEY and CDR2 is SMNVEV (reference sequence). As DNA, the CDR3 is TGTGCCAGCGGCCCGAGTTTAGTGTACACTGAAGCTTTCTTT. Translated, it gives CASGPSLVYTEAFF.

This clonotype came up many times. This rearrangement joins TRBV19 to TRBJ1-2, with D hard to call. CDR3 length equals 16 residues. V was shortened by 2 bases and J by 2 bases, with 15 bases between the two germline ends. The germline gives CDR1 LNHDA, CDR2 SQIVND (reference sequence). The CDR3 sequence: CASSISDVQKNYGYTF. The CDR3 DNA reads TGTGCCAGTAGTATATCTGATGTACAGAAGAACTATGGCTACACCTTC.

This clonotype was picked up many times. J is TRBJ1-5 and V is TRBV19; no definite D call. CDR3 length: 17 residues. Germline values: CDR1 LNHDA, CDR2 SQIVND (reference sequence). V was shortened by 6 bases and J by 1 base, with 19 bases between the two germline ends. CDR3 nucleotides: TGTGCCAGTAGGTTTGGCCCAGAGGTGCGCAGCAATCAGCCCCAGCATTTT. Translated, it gives CASRFGPEVRSNQPQHF.

Concerning this clonotype: This could be a read error, since a much larger clone is one nucleotide away. The chain carries TRBV5-1 and TRBJ2-5; tentative D call: TRBD2 (6 bases). Germline CDR1 reads SGHRS; CDR2 reads YFSETQ. This CDR3 has 12 residues. Trimming took 3 bases from V and 9 from J, leaving 12 bases between them. CDR3 sequence reads: CASSSVRESQYF. In DNA, the CDR3 is TGCGCCAGCAGCTCGGTTCGGGAGTCCCAGTACTTC. Full variable domain (rest looked up from reference TRBV5-1 and TRBJ2-5): KAGVTQTPRYLIKTRGQQVTLSCSPISGHRSVSWYQQTPGQGLQFLFEYFSETQRNKGNFPGRFSGRQFSNSRSEMNVSTLELGDSALYLCASSSVRESQYFGPGTRLLVL.

This clonotype was recorded a few times. The gene calls are TRBV5-6 and TRBJ1-2; D unresolved. The length of the CDR3 is 15 residues. CDR1 and CDR2 (germline): SGHDT, YYEEEE. The V gene lost 4 bases and the J gene lost 2 bases, with 15 bases spanning the gap. CDR3 in amino acids: CASSPGGGLNYGYTF. The CDR3 nucleotides are TGTGCCAGCAGCCCCGGAGGTGGGTTGAACTATGGCTACACCTTC.

This clonotype was recorded many times. The rearrangement joins TRBV7-9 to TRBJ2-5; possible D gene TRBD2, 5 bases. The CDR3 extends over 14 amino acids. V was cut by 3 bases and J by 0 bases, with 8 bases left in between. From germline, CDR1 is SEHNR and CDR2 FQNEAQ (reference sequence). The CDR3 DNA sequence: TGTGCCAGCAGCTTGCCTAGCAACCAAGAGACCCAGTACTTC. This codes for CASSLPSNQETQYF.

The V call is TRBV11-1, the J call TRBJ2-5, with TRBD1 as a possible D gene (6 bases). The CDR3 length is 15 residues. V shed 4 bases and J shed 4 bases, with 16 bases lying between them. Germline V lookup: CDR1 SGHAT, CDR2 FQDESV (reference sequence). CDR3 loop: CASSSDRPKGETQYF. Written as DNA, the CDR3 is TGTGCCAGCAGCTCAGACAGGCCAAAGGGAGAGACCCAGTACTTC.

This clonotype was seen repeatedly, ten times or more. This rearrangement joins TRBV2 to TRBJ2-7; D unresolved. The germline V gene has CDR1 SNHLY and CDR2 FYNNEI. Deletions cut 7 bases from V and 2 bases from J, with 15 bases between. CDR3 size: 14 residues. CDR3 DNA sequence: TGTGCCAGCAAAACCATTGTCGTGGCCTACGAGCAGTACTTC. Translated, it gives CASKTIVVAYEQYF.

This clonotype was counted ten times or more. The V call is TRBV27, the J call TRBJ2-7; 14 nucleotides agree with TRBD2. V was clipped by 1 base and J by 4 bases; unmatched bases: 6. Germline-derived CDR1 and CDR2 are MNHEY and SMNVEV (reference sequence). CDR3 length equals 17 residues. CDR3 DNA sequence: TGTGCCAGCAGTTTATACCCCGGGACTAGCGGGAGTTACGAGCAGTACTTC. Translation gives CASSLYPGTSGSYEQYF.

Concerning this clonotype itself: A read error may account for a junction end that differs from germline. The chain couples TRBV20-1 to TRBJ2-4, with D possibly TRBD2 on 5 matching bases. CDR3 length: 13 amino acids. CDR1 is DFQATT and CDR2 is SNEGSKA in the germline V gene (reference sequence). Here the CDR3 DNA reads TGCAGTGCTAGTTGGGGAGTGCAAAACCTTCAGTACTTC. Residues: CSASWGVQNLQYF.

This clonotype was seen ten or more times. The gene calls are TRBV12-3 or TRBV12-4 and TRBJ2-2, with TRBD2 matching 7 bases. The junction had 19 bases not matched to a gene; V was cut back by 9 bases and J by 12 bases. The CDR3 is 15 amino acids. This chain's CDR3 is CASARIDFPGRKLFF. In nucleotides, the CDR3 is TGTGCCAGTGCTAGGATAGACTTCCCCGGGAGGAAGCTGTTTTTT.

The V call is TRBV3-1, the J call TRBJ2-1; TRBD2 matches at 8 bases. V lost 3 bases, J lost 6 bases, and 10 bases stayed unmatched. The CDR3 totals 16 residues. Germline CDR1 is LGHDT and CDR2 is YNNKEL (reference sequence). This CDR3 is CASSHLAGKNFNEQFF. Written as DNA, the CDR3 is TGTGCCAGCAGCCATCTAGCGGGCAAAAACTTCAATGAGCAGTTCTTC.

This clonotype occurred many times. The V and J genes are TRBV5-1 and TRBJ2-5; D possibly corresponds to TRBD1 (7 bases). CDR1 is SGHRS, CDR2 YFSETQ, per germline. V dropped 0 bases and J dropped 4 bases, with 19 bases sitting between them. CDR3 length equals 17 residues. CDR3 bases: TGCGCCAGCAGCTTGGGTGCTGGGAGACAGGGAGGAGAGACCCAGTACTTC. Residues: CASSLGAGRQGGETQYF.